Following are 2 T cell receptor beta chains from one sample sequenced in a study of T-cell memory formation after mild COVID-19. In TCRdb, the 5' RACE reads were re-called with MiXCR into one record per CDR3 protein. The data contain 250,000 to 350,000 distinct CDR3 sequences, approximately 15% of them seen just once; the ten biggest clones take up 22%. Sample: PBMCs or a T cell subset sorted from them (not recorded which). The receptor source for this set is a man aged 18 to 30 who had mild COVID-19 (a few samples of this study predate the infection). Cell type and time point are not known.

This clonotype was counted at least ten times. The chain links TRBV20-1 to TRBJ2-1; 8 positions agree with TRBD2. J was trimmed by 10 bases and V by 3 bases; bases with no gene match: 11. Germline V gene lookup returns CDR1 DFQATT and CDR2 SNEGSKA (reference sequence). The CDR3 is 14 amino acids. CDR3 nucleotide sequence: TGCAGTGCTAGTATTGGTAGCGGGGTCACCGAGCAGTTCTTC. It is translated as CSASIGSGVTEQFF.

The chain couples TRBV7-9 to TRBJ1-1, with D possibly TRBD1 on 6 matching bases. Germline CDR1 SEHNR, CDR2 FQNEAQ (reference sequence). This CDR3 comprises 12 residues. V was clipped by 11 bases and J by 1 base, with 11 bases between them. The CDR3 DNA follows: TGTGCCTGGGGACACGCGAACACTGAAGCTTTCTTT. Its translation: CAWGHANTEAFF.